These 10 T cell receptor beta chains were sequenced from one sample in a study of cytomegalovirus exposure and HLA in healthy donors. The study ran its PCR with 60 Vbeta and 13 Jbeta primers. Using immunoSEQ multiplex PCR, the repertoire was profiled, and TCRdb retains in-frame clones only, with some absent. In the table there are about 98,000 clones, around four fifths of which are singletons. Sequenced sample: PBMCs. The receptors come from a middle-aged man in good health and CMV-seronegative.

The chain employs TRBV2 and TRBJ1-2; D gene ambiguous. V was shortened by 7 bases and J by 4 bases, with 13 bases between the two germline ends. The germline CDR1 and CDR2 sequences are SNHLY and FYNNEI. This CDR3 comprises 13 residues. In DNA, the CDR3 is TGTGCCAGCACGAATCGGGAGGCCTATGGCTACACCTTC. Protein sequence: CASTNREAYGYTF.

As DNA, the CDR3 is TGTGCCAGCAGCTTAAATGGCGGGGGGGGAGGGAATGAGCAGTTCTTC. Its translation is CASSLNGGGGGNEQFF. This rearrangement joins TRBV7-3 to TRBJ2-1; 9 bases are shared with TRBD2. CDR3 length: 16 residues. From germline, CDR1 is SGHTA and CDR2 FQGTGA. V lost 1 base, J lost 7 bases, and 8 bases stayed unmatched. Full variable domain (outside the CDR3, taken from reference TRBV7-3 and TRBJ2-1): GAGVSQTPSNKVTEKGKYVELRCDPISGHTALYWYRQSLGQGPEFLIYFQGTGAADDSGLPNDRFFAVRPEGSVSTLKIQRTERGDSAVYLCASSLNGGGGGNEQFFGPGTRLTVL.

J is TRBJ2-2 and V is TRBV2; tentative D call: TRBD2 (5 bases). Looked up from germline, CDR1 is SNHLY and CDR2 is FYNNEI. This CDR3 has 13 residues. The V end lost 6 bases, the J end lost 9 bases, and 14 bases lay between the germline ends. The CDR3 region is CASSLLGLWELFF. The CDR3 DNA is TGTGCCAGCAGCTTACTAGGCCTATGGGAGCTGTTTTTT.

The rearrangement joins TRBV9 to TRBJ2-1, with a weak D call TRBD1 (7 bases). Trimming removed 0 bases at V and 8 bases at J, with 9 bases between. This CDR3 has 13 residues. Germline CDR1 SGDLS, CDR2 YYNGEE. CDR3 residues: CASSVGRGDEQFF. CDR3 DNA: TGTGCCAGCAGCGTAGGCAGGGGGGATGAGCAGTTCTTC.

The chain uses TRBV10-3 and TRBJ2-5; 12 bases fit TRBD2. The CDR3 spans 16 residues. The germline V gene has CDR1 ENHRY and CDR2 SYGVKD. The junction had 10 bases not matched to a gene; V was cut back by 6 bases and J by 5 bases. The CDR3 loop is CAIRPASGGADETQYF. CDR3 DNA: TGTGCCATCAGACCCGCTAGCGGGGGGGCCGATGAGACCCAGTACTTC.

This chain connects TRBV7-2 to TRBJ2-1; 8 nucleotides line up with TRBD1. The CDR3 loop spans 15 amino acids. Germline CDR1 is SGHTA and CDR2 is FQGNSA. Unmatched junction bases numbered 8, after V lost 1 base and J lost 9 bases. This CDR3 is CASSLVQGAIGEQFF. CDR3 coding DNA: TGTGCCAGCAGCTTAGTGCAGGGGGCTATCGGTGAGCAGTTCTTC.

The V and J genes are TRBV11-2 and TRBJ2-3; no clear D gene. V gave up 0 bases and J gave up 8 bases, with 12 bases separating them. The CDR3 sequence is 14 residues long. Germline assignment: CDR1 SGHAT and CDR2 FQNNGV. As DNA, the CDR3 is TGTGCCAGCAGCTTAGATAATGGCCCAGGTACGCAGTATTTT. Translating gives CASSLDNGPGTQYF.

The chain combines TRBV6-1 with TRBJ2-5; a weak D match, TRBD1 (6 bases). Trimming pared 8 bases from V and 5 bases from J, leaving 15 bases between. The CDR3 is 13 amino acids. CDR1 and CDR2 (germline): MNHNS, SASEGT. CDR3 bases: TGTGCCAGCGCGGCAGGGGTTTTCGAGACCCAGTACTTC. Translation: CASAAGVFETQYF.

V and J are TRBV27 and TRBJ2-7, with 11 bases matching TRBD1. V shed 4 bases and J 6 bases; nucleotides not matched to a gene: 5. The CDR3 covers 14 residues. Germline V gene sequence: CDR1 MNHEY, CDR2 SMNVEV (reference sequence). The CDR3 nucleotides read TGTGCCAGCAGTTGGACAGGGGGCCCTTTCGAGCAGTACTTC. Amino acid sequence: CASSWTGGPFEQYF.

This chain joins TRBV7-2 and TRBJ2-6; a possible D gene is TRBD2 (7 bases). CDR1 is SGHTA and CDR2 is FQGNSA in the germline V gene. The CDR3 loop spans 19 amino acids. Between the trimmed V and J ends, which lost 6 bases and 0 bases, there was a span of 21 bases. This CDR3 is CASSLSWGGLSSGANVLTF. DNA of the CDR3: TGTGCCAGCAGTCTTAGTTGGGGGGGGCTCAGCTCTGGGGCCAACGTCCTGACTTTC.